The clone carrying this TCR beta chain has a count of ten or more. Antigen unknown. TCRdb used MiXCR to reprocess the 5' RACE reads, holding one entry per CDR3 protein. Among 110,000 to 150,000 distinct CDR3 sequences listed, approximately 9.2% were seen once. The sample belongs to a study of CD8 T cells in ankylosing spondylitis. Study-level findings and limits: Earlier literature documents some of the motif variants in reactive arthritis synovial fluid and blood. Relatively rare in peripheral blood, disease-linked clones were also CD8+. The authors reported significant enrichment of disease-linked clones in matched ankylosing spondylitis synovial fluid.

V was cut by 2 bases and J by 11 bases, with 7 bases left in between. The CDR3 runs 12 residues. The germline CDR1 and CDR2 sequences are ENHRY and SYGVKD. Sequenced input: synovial fluid, either unsorted or a sorted T cell fraction (not recorded which). The source of this sequence is a male donor with ankylosing spondylitis. This sequence joins TRBV10-3 and TRBJ1-6; no definite D call. CDR3 protein: CAISEGLAPLHF. The CDR3 nucleotides are TGTGCCATCAGTGAGGGGTTGGCACCCCTCCACTTT.